Detailed here is one T cell receptor beta chain. This clone has just a few counts. Its target antigen remains unknown. Per-nucleotide qualities are absent, and no much larger clonotype sits a single base away. The sample comes from a study of shared clonotypes between healthy human individuals (TCRdb year 2020). In the study overall: A few men and two women, aged 18 to 49 years, made up the cohort. For each donor, CD4 naive and CD4 memory were each given three plates, CD8 naive was given two plates, and CD8 memory was given one plate. To estimate repertoire size and how much clonotype sharing occurs between individuals, the study deeply sequenced the blood TCR repertoires of a handful of healthy adults. Different laboratories and diverse techniques were used to prepare libraries and sequence TCR repertoires, to increase sequencing depth and limit assay-specific biases. Each donor's leukapheresis produced roughly between roughly 0.94 and 9.5 billion PBMCs. Overall study results and their limits: Even with the large sequencing depth, rarefaction of the sorted-subset datasets indicated that sequencing was incomplete. Sampling was restricted to blood, and TCR repertoires in tissue are likely to differ from TCR repertoires in blood. Compared with non-shared clonotypes, clonotypes shared by all four sorted-subset donors had higher generation probabilities. Estimated clonotype richness was generally larger for naive than for memory subsets. Sharing across several donors was observed for approximately 4.6% of naive CD4, 3% to 4% of naive CD8, 2% to 2.5% of memory CD4, and about 0.39% of memory CD8 clonotypes. Pairwise subsampling led to the expectation that sequencing depth would affect the degree of clonotype sharing among donors. Because the study included a small number of donors, the genetic and exposure-history diversity represented was limited.

Healthy HIV-negative adults with no recently reported acute infections or vaccinations were included as donors. All donors were Caucasian adults living in Nashville, Tennessee, USA. Magnetic negative selection was used to enrich CD4+ T cells, after which naive cells were positively selected on CD45RA and the negative fraction became the memory subset. Blood was obtained by leukapheresis, after which PBMCs were separated by Ficoll-Histopaque density gradient centrifugation and cryopreserved in liquid nitrogen vapor phase. Analytical flow cytometry was used to check the purity and quantity of every magnetically sorted T cell population. Genomic DNA was isolated from each sorted fraction and quantified by UV absorbance on a Nanodrop 2000c. Using the deep immunoSEQ assay, multiplex PCR amplified TCR CDR3 regions from genomic DNA. Extracted genomic DNA from each cell subset was spread evenly across all wells of several immunoSEQ 96-well plates, with each plate serving as a replicate. For sorted subsets, 200 to 250 ng genomic DNA, equal to about 30,000 T cell genomes, was loaded into each replicate PCR. Purified libraries were quantified with a Qubit 3.0 fluorometer, sized on a Bioanalyzer 2100, and re-quantified with the KAPA Library Quantification kit. Each immunoSEQ 96-well plate was sequenced on its own single-read 150-cycle Illumina NextSeq 550 flow cell. The study's processing was this. Because only junctional sequences without quality scores were contained in the immunoSEQ output, filtering matching that applied to full-length reads could not be performed. Sequences were annotated with PyIR, a Python wrapper for IgBLAST v1.9, and V/J genes and CDR3 were assigned using IMGT germline references. Any read was removed if the V/J assignment was weak (E-value above 1e-6), the CDR3 was missing, or the read contained stop codons, out-of-frame junctions, or ambiguous translated residues. A V3J clonotype was defined by an identical inferred V gene, J gene, and CDR3 amino acid sequence. To compute the percentage overlap between repertoires, the number of shared unique clonotypes was divided by the size of the smaller repertoire. RTK rarefaction, the Chao1 estimator, and Recon v2.1 estimates of unobserved clonotypes were used to assess repertoire richness. For all TCRbeta clonotypes obtained by the gDNA method from a handful of donors, generation probabilities were computed with OLGA. Not all clones reach the TCRdb copy of this immuneACCESS table, which keeps in-frame sequences only. Checked studies attribute under half of the gap to unresolved V genes and leave the rest unexplained. Clone size and V and J calls were adopted from that table, with D and trimming inferred from the DNA. The sample contains roughly 2.4 million clones, 95% of them found a single time. The ten largest clones take up roughly 0.13% of the sample.

This clonotype was obtained from a man younger than 35 in good health. The sequenced sample consisted of naive CD4+ T cells sorted from blood. The sample's cell subset or site label, in plain terms: CD45RA+ positively selected.

The DNA sequence reads TGTGCCAGCAGTCCGAGACAGTTTGGCTACACCTTC. Its protein product is CASSPRQFGYTF. The receptor chain draws on TRBV28 and TRBJ1-2, with a weak D call of TRBD1 (5 bases match). V is clipped by 5 bases and J by 7 bases, and the sequence between their germline boundaries is 11 bases long. The CDR3, from cysteine to phenylalanine, totals 12 residues. The DNA shown is the 36-base CDR3, in frame from base 1. Based on the germline V gene, the CDR1 and CDR2 sequences are MDHEN and SYDVKM.